This TCR beta chain derives from a study of control samples from healthy donors and cancer patients. Libraries were prepared by immunoSEQ multiplex PCR; TCRdb keeps only in-frame clonotypes and omits some of them. This table holds some 160,000 clones, 92% found once. Looked up from germline, CDR1 is KGHDR and CDR2 is SFDVKD. V lost 4 bases and J lost 6, with 19 bases in between. The CDR3 sequence is 16 residues long. The sample taken for sequencing was blood. The chain recombines TRBV24-1 with TRBJ2-3; a possible D gene is TRBD2 (6 bases). The source is a woman in her twenties or thirties in good health. CDR3: CATSDLPRTNMDTQYF. The DNA for the CDR3 is TGTGCCACCAGTGACCTACCCCGGACTAATATGGATACGCAGTATTTT.